The rows below give T cell receptor beta chains drawn from one sample of a study of Ad26.COV2.S vaccination and SARS-CoV-2 variants. Using immunoSEQ multiplex PCR, the repertoire was profiled, and TCRdb retains in-frame clones only, with some absent. The data contain 300,000 to 500,000 clones, 88% of them seen just once; the ten biggest clones take up 3% to 4.5%. The source was peripheral blood, collected in a trial of Ad26.COV2.S vaccine versus placebo. Source of these receptors: a person aged 18-60 years who received the Ad26.COV2.S COVID-19 vaccine or a placebo. CDR3s include the opening cysteine and the closing phenylalanine or tryptophan. A D gene is named only where the DNA matches it firmly. Expanded clones are given a class, and other clones once, few, many or no size at all.

-,TRBV3-1/TRBV3-2,TRBD2,TRBJ2-3,TGTGCCAGCAGCGACAGCGGGGTGGGCACAGATACGCAGTATTTT,CASSDSGVGTDTQYF
-,TRBV4-1,TRBD1,TRBJ1-5,TGCGCCAGCAGCCAAGGGACAGGGGGTCAGCCCCAGCATTTT,CASSQGTGGQPQHF
-,TRBV5-1,-,TRBJ2-7,TGCGCCAGCAGCTTGGGCGAGACATCTGGAGAGCAGTACTTC,CASSLGETSGEQYF
-,TRBV6-1,TRBD2,TRBJ2-2,TGTGCCAGCAGTGCCATCACTAGCGGGGGAAACACCGGGGAGCTGTTTTTT,CASSAITSGGNTGELFF
-,TRBV5-1,TRBD1,TRBJ2-3,TGCGCCAGCAGCGAAGGACAGGGGGACGCAGATACGCAGTATTTT,CASSEGQGDADTQYF
once,TRBV7-2,-,TRBJ2-5,TGTGCCAGCAGCTCCTATGGCGTTCTGGACAACCAAGAGACCCAGTACTTC,CASSSYGVLDNQETQYF
few,TRBV7-6,-,TRBJ1-1,TGTGCCAGCAGCTTAGTAGGGGACCTCAACGGTGAAGCTTTCTTT,CASSLVGDLNGEAFF
-,TRBV19,-,TRBJ1-2,TGTGCCACTCAAGGAGGGGGAAAAGATGGCTACACCTTC,CATQGGGKDGYTF
-,TRBV5-6,-,TRBJ2-7,TGTGCCAGCAGCTTGTTGGCAGCCCGAAGTTTTTACGAGCAGTACTTC,CASSLLAARSFYEQYF
once,TRBV29-1,-,TRBJ2-2,TGCAGCGTAAAGGGGCAGCTGAACACCGGGGAGCTGTTTTTT,CSVKGQLNTGELFF
-,TRBV5-1,-,TRBJ1-1,TGCGCCAGCAGCCCCGGAACGTTTGAAGCTTTCTTT,CASSPGTFEAFF
once,TRBV9,TRBD1,TRBJ1-1,TGTGCCAGCAGCGTAGAGTACCGGGACAGGGTGACTTTCTTT,CASSVEYRDRVTFF
-,TRBV11-3,-,TRBJ2-1,TGTGCCAGCAGCTTAGACCAGTACAATGAGCAGTTCTTC,CASSLDQYNEQFF
once,TRBV29-1,-,TRBJ1-2,TGCAGCGGATATCGAACGGGCGGAATTAACTATGGCTACACCTTC,CSGYRTGGINYGYTF
-,TRBV14,TRBD2,TRBJ2-7,TGTGCCAGCAGCCAGTGGACTAGCGGGGGTCTATACGAGCAGTACTTC,CASSQWTSGGLYEQYF
-,TRBV6-6,-,TRBJ2-5,TGTGCCAGCGGGGAGATACAAGAGACCCAGTACTTC,CASGEIQETQYF
-,TRBV18,-,TRBJ2-4,TGTGCCAGCTCACCGTCCACAACAGCTGAAAACATTCAGTACTTC,CASSPSTTAENIQYF
-,TRBV5-1,-,TRBJ2-3,TGCGCCAGCAGCTTGGGGATAAGGGGGATAGACAGTACCACAGATACGCAGTATTTT,CASSLGIRGIDSTTDTQYF
-,TRBV11-1,-,TRBJ2-7,TGTGCCAGCAGCCTTATAAGGACAGCCGAGCAGTACTTC,CASSLIRTAEQYF
few,TRBV5-4,-,TRBJ2-2,TGTGCCAGCAGCGGGGTGAACACCGGGGAGCTGTTTTTT,CASSGVNTGELFF
-,TRBV7-9,-,TRBJ2-3,TGTGCCAGTCTCCCGTCGGGCCTACTGAGAGATACGCAGTATTTT,CASLPSGLLRDTQYF
-,TRBV27,-,TRBJ2-5,TGTGCCAGCAGTCCCAAGCTCAGACAAGAGACCCAGTACTTC,CASSPKLRQETQYF
-,TRBV4-3,TRBD2,TRBJ2-7,TGCGCCAGCAGCCAAAGGTTGATAGCGGGGGAATACGAGCAGTACTTC,CASSQRLIAGEYEQYF
-,TRBV7-9,-,TRBJ1-2,TGTGCCAGCGGGAGGGGCGCAGTTTTCGACTACACCTTC,CASGRGAVFDYTF
-,TRBV6-5,-,TRBJ2-7,TGTGCCAGCGGCATCCCACACAGGGAAGACGAGCAGTACTTC,CASGIPHREDEQYF
-,TRBV7-6,-,TRBJ2-5,TGTGCCAGCAGCTTGACGGGGCCTGGGGAGACCCAGTACTTC,CASSLTGPGETQYF
-,TRBV6-2/TRBV6-3,TRBD2,TRBJ2-1,TGTGCCAGCAGTTACGCGGGGGAAGGAGCTTACAATGAGCAGTTCTTC,CASSYAGEGAYNEQFF
-,TRBV6-5,TRBD1,TRBJ1-2,TGTGCCAGCAGCTCAACGGGACAGGGCTATGGCTACACCTTC,CASSSTGQGYGYTF
-,TRBV30,-,TRBJ2-1,TGTGCCTGGAGTGTAAGGGGGCGGGGGACCTCTCGCTCCTACAATGAGCAGTTCTTC,CAWSVRGRGTSRSYNEQFF
-,TRBV29-1,TRBD1,TRBJ2-2,TGCAGCGTTGGGGACAGGGGGGCGAACACCGGGGAGCTGTTTTTT,CSVGDRGANTGELFF
-,TRBV11-2,-,TRBJ2-3,TGTGCCAGCAGCTCGAGTACCCGGGTGCAGTATTTT,CASSSSTRVQYF
once,TRBV7-9,-,TRBJ2-2,TGTGCCAGCAGCTTAGCGAGGGCCATCGGGGAGCTGTTTTTT,CASSLARAIGELFF